This is a list of T cell receptor beta chains from one sample in a study of CD8 T cells in ankylosing spondylitis. TCRdb analysed the 5' RACE reads with MiXCR anew, one entry per CDR3 protein. The table records about 130,000 distinct CDR3 sequences, 7% to 8% of them present only once. Sequences were obtained from blood, either unsorted or a sorted T cell fraction (not recorded which). Receptors originate from a female donor with ankylosing spondylitis or in good health (not recorded which). Each CDR3 is given with its conserved first and last residue. The D gene is left open where the match is weak. Rows give clone size only sometimes, using once, few, many, or a class for an expanded clone.

j_call cdr3_length clone_size v_call d_call cdr3_nt cdr3_aa
TRBJ1-3 16 few TRBV20-1 NA TGCAGTGCTAGAAGAGGGACGGGGAACTCTGGAAACACCATATATTTT CSARRGTGNSGNTIYF
TRBJ2-3 16 NA TRBV5-1 TRBD2 TGCGCCAGCAGCCGCCCCGGGACTAGCGGTTCAGATACGCAGTATTTT CASSRPGTSGSDTQYF
TRBJ2-7 15 many TRBV20-1 TRBD2 TGCAGTGCTAGATCGCCGACTAGCGGGGTTCCGGTGCAGTACTTC CSARSPTSGVPVQYF
TRBJ2-3 17 many TRBV6-2/TRBV6-3 TRBD2 TGTGCCAGCAGTTCCCCGTGGAGCGGGGGATTCACAGATACGCAGTATTTT CASSSPWSGGFTDTQYF
TRBJ2-5 14 many TRBV9 TRBD2 TGTGCCAGCAGCGTACGGGGGGGACAAGAGACCCAGTACTTC CASSVRGGQETQYF
TRBJ1-1 13 many TRBV5-1 NA TGCGCCAGCAGCCTGGACGGAGACACTGAAGCTTTCTTT CASSLDGDTEAFF
TRBJ2-1 15 many TRBV2 NA TGTGCCAGCAGTGAATATGGGATAAGGAGGAATGAGCAGTTCTTC CASSEYGIRRNEQFF
TRBJ1-1 13 many TRBV6-2/TRBV6-3 NA TGTGCCAGCAGTTACCGGGGTGGCACTGAAGCTTTCTTT CASSYRGGTEAFF
TRBJ1-3 14 many TRBV12-3/TRBV12-4 NA TGTGCCAGCACCTGGGCCCAGTACGGAAACACCATATATTTT CASTWAQYGNTIYF
TRBJ1-3 17 many TRBV5-1 NA TGCGCCAGCAGCCGGTGGGCTCAGGTCCCCTCTGGAAACACCATATATTTT CASSRWAQVPSGNTIYF
TRBJ1-3 17 many TRBV5-5 TRBD1 TGTGCCAGCAGCTCCGTCCTAAGGGACAGCTCTGGAAACACCATATATTTT CASSSVLRDSSGNTIYF
TRBJ2-1 17 many TRBV4-1 NA TGCGCCAGCAGCCAACCCCGGGTTAGCCTTCTATACAATGAGCAGTTCTTC CASSQPRVSLLYNEQFF
TRBJ2-7 15 few TRBV30 TRBD2 TGTGCCTGTTCCGGGACTAGCGGTTCCCTTCGCGAGCAGTACTTC CACSGTSGSLREQYF
TRBJ1-2 16 many TRBV5-6 TRBD1 TGTGCCAGCAGCCCCGAGACAGGGGTTGCTAACTATGGCTACACCTTC CASSPETGVANYGYTF
TRBJ2-7 14 many TRBV20-1 TRBD2 TGCAGTGGACTAGCGGGGGCCCGCTCCTACGAGCAGTACTTC CSGLAGARSYEQYF
TRBJ1-3 15 NA TRBV4-3 NA TGCGCCAGCAGCCAAGATACAGGGCATGGAAACACCATATATTTT CASSQDTGHGNTIYF
TRBJ1-1 15 NA TRBV19 NA TGTGCCAGTAGTATAGGGACCCAGGGAAACACTGAAGCTTTCTTT CASSIGTQGNTEAFF
TRBJ1-2 18 many TRBV11-2 TRBD1 TGTGCCAGCAGCCCCTCGCGGACAGGGTCAGATGCAAGCTATGGCTACACCTTC CASSPSRTGSDASYGYTF
TRBJ2-3 16 many TRBV6-2/TRBV6-3 NA TGTGCCAGCAGTTACTCGGCAGGCCCTAGCACAGATACGCAGTATTTT CASSYSAGPSTDTQYF
TRBJ2-2 13 NA TRBV4-2 NA TGTGTCAGCAGCGGGTGGGACACCGGGGAGCTGTTTTTT CVSSGWDTGELFF
TRBJ1-1 13 many TRBV3-1 TRBD1 TGTGCCAGCAGCCAAACGGGACAGACTGAAGCTTTCTTT CASSQTGQTEAFF
TRBJ2-7 14 many TRBV7-2 TRBD1 TGTGCCAGCAGCTTCCGGGACAGGGGGGGTGAGCAGTACTTC CASSFRDRGGEQYF
TRBJ2-7 16 many TRBV7-2 TRBD2 TGTGCCAGCAGCTGGACATTTAGCGGGGGAGGATACGAGCAGTACTTC CASSWTFSGGGYEQYF
TRBJ1-1 16 many TRBV3-1 NA TGTGCCAGCAGCCCCTTGGGGGGGGTGAGGAACACTGAAGCTTTCTTT CASSPLGGVRNTEAFF
TRBJ1-1 15 many TRBV5-1 TRBD1 TGCGCCAGCAGCTTGGTCCGGACAGGGTTGACTGAAGCTTTCTTT CASSLVRTGLTEAFF
TRBJ1-2 14 few TRBV7-2 NA TGTGCCAGCAGCTGGGACGCAGCCAACTATGGCTACACCTTC CASSWDAANYGYTF
TRBJ1-1 13 many TRBV27 NA TGTGCCAGCAGTTCCCACACCCTCACTGAAGCTTTCTTT CASSSHTLTEAFF
TRBJ1-5 16 few TRBV7-2 TRBD1 TGTGCCAGCAAATCTCTTGACAGGGTCTTTGATCAGCCCCAGCATTTT CASKSLDRVFDQPQHF
TRBJ2-7 13 many TRBV7-8 NA TGTGCCAGCAGCTTGAACAGGGAAGACGAGCAGTACTTC CASSLNREDEQYF
TRBJ1-2 17 few TRBV6-1 NA TGTGCCAGCACTACAAGGTGGAGGGACAACACTAACTATGGCTACACCTTC CASTTRWRDNTNYGYTF
TRBJ2-3 16 many TRBV4-2 TRBD2 TGTGCCAGCAGCCCCCTGATAGCGGGGTTTACAGATACGCAGTATTTT CASSPLIAGFTDTQYF
TRBJ2-1 16 NA TRBV18 NA TGTGCCAGCTCACCACGGGAGATCGCCTCCTACAATGAGCAGTTCTTC CASSPREIASYNEQFF
TRBJ2-1 11 many TRBV19 NA TGTGCCAGTAGTATGGCGTATGAGCAGTTCTTC CASSMAYEQFF
TRBJ1-6 16 many TRBV28 NA TGTGCCAGCAGTTCCCCCGAGGGGCGGAATAATTCACCCCTCCACTTT CASSSPEGRNNSPLHF
TRBJ1-1 15 many TRBV29-1 TRBD1 TGCAGCGATCTGGAGGACAGGGGATATAGCGCTGAAGCTTTCTTT CSDLEDRGYSAEAFF
TRBJ1-3 13 many TRBV7-9 NA TGTGCCAGCAGCTCGCGGGCGGGAAACACCATATATTTT CASSSRAGNTIYF
TRBJ2-1 16 many TRBV4-2 NA TGTGCCAGCAGCCAAGTTTGGGGGGACTCCTACAATGAGCAGTTCTTC CASSQVWGDSYNEQFF
TRBJ2-7 14 many TRBV4-3 NA TGCGCCAGCAGCCAAGAGGACACCTCAGACGAGCAGTACTTC CASSQEDTSDEQYF
TRBJ2-7 15 many TRBV7-9 NA TGTGCCAGCAGCTTATCCCTCCGGGATGCCTACGAGCAGTACTTC CASSLSLRDAYEQYF
TRBJ2-3 14 many TRBV4-1 TRBD2 TGCGCCAGCAGCCTAAGCGGGGAGGCAGATACGCAGTATTTT CASSLSGEADTQYF
TRBJ1-1 13 few TRBV28 NA TGTGCCAGTCTCTTAGGGTGGAACACTGAAGCTTTCTTT CASLLGWNTEAFF
TRBJ1-1 14 many TRBV5-1 TRBD1 TGCGCCAGCCGGACACAGGGGGCAGGCACTGAAGCTTTCTTT CASRTQGAGTEAFF
TRBJ1-5 14 many TRBV5-1 NA TGCGCCAGCAAGAGAGACTTGGGGAATCAGCCCCAGCATTTT CASKRDLGNQPQHF
TRBJ2-5 16 many TRBV9 TRBD2 TGTGCCAGCAGCCCGGATATAGCGGGGGCCCAAGAGACCCAGTACTTC CASSPDIAGAQETQYF
TRBJ1-1 13 many TRBV12-3/TRBV12-4 TRBD1 TGTGCCAGCAGCCAGGGGGTCCTCACTGAAGCTTTCTTT CASSQGVLTEAFF
TRBJ2-1 19 NA TRBV4-1 TRBD1 TGCGCCAGCAGCCAAGGCCCATCGGATCGGGACAGGGCCTACAATGAGCAGTTCTTC CASSQGPSDRDRAYNEQFF
TRBJ2-3 13 few TRBV7-2 NA TGTGCCAGCAGCCCCCCCAATAGCGATACGCAGTATTTT CASSPPNSDTQYF
TRBJ1-1 14 many TRBV7-2 NA TGTGCCAGCAGCCGTATTGGACAGAACACTGAAGCTTTCTTT CASSRIGQNTEAFF
TRBJ2-7 15 many TRBV7-2 TRBD2 TGTGCCAGCAGCCGGACTAGCGGGGGCTCTTACGAGCAGTACTTC CASSRTSGGSYEQYF
TRBJ1-5 16 NA TRBV12-3/TRBV12-4 NA TGTGCCAGCAGTTTCGGAGCCGGGGTCGGAGGTCAGCCCCAGCATTTT CASSFGAGVGGQPQHF